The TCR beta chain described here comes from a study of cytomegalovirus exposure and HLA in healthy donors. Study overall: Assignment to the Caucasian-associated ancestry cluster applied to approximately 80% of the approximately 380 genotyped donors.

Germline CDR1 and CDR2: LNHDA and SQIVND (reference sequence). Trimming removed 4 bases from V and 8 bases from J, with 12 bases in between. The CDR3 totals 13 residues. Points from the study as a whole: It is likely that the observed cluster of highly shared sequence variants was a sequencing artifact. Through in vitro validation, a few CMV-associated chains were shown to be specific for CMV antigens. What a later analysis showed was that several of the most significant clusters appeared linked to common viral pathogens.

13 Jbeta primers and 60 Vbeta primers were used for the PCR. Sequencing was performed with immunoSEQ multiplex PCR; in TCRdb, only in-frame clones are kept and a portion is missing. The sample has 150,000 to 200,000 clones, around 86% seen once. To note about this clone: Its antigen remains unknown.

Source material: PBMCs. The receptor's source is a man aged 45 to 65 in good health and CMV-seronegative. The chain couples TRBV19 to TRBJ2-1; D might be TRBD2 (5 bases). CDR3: CASSTARGYEQFF. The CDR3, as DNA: TGTGCCAGTAGTACCGCCCGAGGGTATGAGCAGTTCTTC.